Included here is one TCR beta chain sequence, with context. The sample comes from a study of blood T cell repertoires in COVID-19. Study summary: COVID-19 samples collected from the United States, Italy and Spain covered acute and convalescent phases. From T cells, B-cell-depleted T cells, or PBMCs came the material, which was cDNA or gDNA.

The CDR3 consists of 14 residues. Looked up from germline, CDR1 is SEHNR and CDR2 is FQNEAQ (reference sequence). V was clipped by 1 base and J by 5 bases, with 9 bases between them. Per the study methods: Cell counts per sample came from amplifying reference gene primers. Assay used: immunoSEQ multiplex PCR; TCRdb lists only in-frame clones, some missing. That table supplies the V and J calls and clone size; D and trimming were determined from the DNA. The sample lists roughly 260,000 clones, 75% to 85% occurring once. The chain recombines TRBV7-9 with TRBJ1-5; D gene unclear. The sequence was obtained from a woman aged 70-85 years with acute or convalescent COVID-19. Material: peripheral blood. This CDR3 is CASSLDNSHQPQHF. For the CDR3, the DNA is TGTGCCAGCAGCTTAGACAATTCCCATCAGCCCCAGCATTTT.